The 21 T cell receptor beta chains below come from one sample, sequenced in a study of shared T cell receptors in the human thymus. Data came from immunoSEQ multiplex PCR; TCRdb stores just in-frame clones and leaves some out. The table lists roughly 660,000 clones, 70% to 90% of them singletons. The sample also formed part of further work on human thymus T cells.

Sample: thymocytes. These receptor sequences come from a boy younger than two with a congenital heart defect.

The chain recombines TRBV4-3 with TRBJ2-3; D not resolved. Germline V gene data show CDR1 as LGHNA and CDR2 as YSLEER. Trimming stripped 2 bases from V and 0 bases from J, with 18 bases between. The CDR3 consists of 18 residues. Here the CDR3 DNA reads TGCGCCAGCAGCCAATTCTTTTCCTGGCAAAAGAGCACAGATACGCAGTATTTT. Its protein product is CASSQFFSWQKSTDTQYF.

The chain couples TRBV4-2 to TRBJ2-5, with 7 bases lining up with TRBD2. Germline CDR1 is LGHNA and CDR2 is YNFKEQ. V gave up 4 bases and J gave up 5 bases; unmatched junction bases: 7. The CDR3 totals 14 residues. This CDR3 reads CASSPNTSEETQYF. The CDR3 DNA reads as TGTGCCAGCAGCCCCAATACTAGCGAGGAGACCCAGTACTTC.

The chain employs TRBV6-1 and TRBJ2-4; D call uncertain. Germline assignment: CDR1 MNHNS and CDR2 SASEGT. Trimming pared 1 base from V and 0 bases from J, leaving 4 bases between. The length of the CDR3 is 14 residues. CDR3 loop: CASSEGLAKNIQYF. DNA for the CDR3: TGTGCCAGCAGTGAAGGGCTAGCCAAAAACATTCAGTACTTC.

This sequence joins TRBV4-2 and TRBJ2-1, with D possibly being TRBD2 (5 bases). V was clipped by 0 bases and J by 0 bases, with 9 bases between them. Germline lookup yields CDR1 LGHNA and CDR2 YNFKEQ. This CDR3 comprises 16 residues. For the CDR3, the DNA is TGTGCCAGCAGCCAAGATAGCGAAAGCTCCTACAATGAGCAGTTCTTC. Residues: CASSQDSESSYNEQFF.

The chain uses TRBV5-1 and TRBJ2-5; the D gene is possibly TRBD2 (6 bases). The germline V gene has CDR1 SGHRS and CDR2 YFSETQ. V lost 3 bases and J 2 bases, leaving 23 bases between the germline ends. The CDR3 totals 18 residues. The CDR3 sequence: CASSSPTGLTPVQETQYF. Written as DNA, the CDR3 is TGCGCCAGCAGCTCCCCCACGGGACTCACCCCCGTTCAAGAGACCCAGTACTTC.

The CDR3 nucleotides are TGTGCCAGCTCACAAAAACGGACAGGGATGAAGGAGGAGCAGTACTTC. Its protein product is CASSQKRTGMKEEQYF. J is TRBJ2-7 and V is TRBV18; 8 positions match TRBD1. In germline, CDR1 is KGHSH, CDR2 LQKENI. The trim removed 4 bases at V and 7 bases at J, leaving 15 bases unmatched. This CDR3 region has 16 residues.

The chain links TRBV21-1 to TRBJ2-7; the table's D call, TRBD2, was not checked against the DNA. TRBV21-1 is a listed pseudogene. This CDR3 is 16 amino acids long. For the CDR3, the DNA is TGTGCCAGCAGCAGAAAACTAGCCCCACGGTCCTACGAGCAGTACTTC. Translation: CASSRKLAPRSYEQYF.

The genes are TRBV7-9 and TRBJ1-2, with D hard to call. Germline assignment: CDR1 SEHNR and CDR2 FQNEAQ (reference sequence). V lost 5 bases to trimming and J lost 8 bases, with 12 bases between them. This CDR3 has 12 amino acids. CDR3 in amino acids: CASSPTALGYTF. The CDR3 nucleotides read TGTGCCAGCAGCCCCACAGCCTTAGGCTACACCTTC.

The chain is built from TRBV30 and TRBJ2-7, with 9 bases fitting TRBD2. Per the germline V gene, CDR1 is GTSNPN and CDR2 is SVGIG (reference sequence). J gave up 0 bases and V 2 bases, and 11 bases lay outside the gene matches. CDR3 length: 17 amino acids. The CDR3 loop is CAWSRGEREAPSYEQYF. CDR3 DNA sequence: TGTGCCTGGAGTCGGGGGGAGCGGGAGGCCCCCTCCTACGAGCAGTACTTC.

This chain connects TRBV9 to TRBJ2-1; D is possibly TRBD2 (6 bases). Trimming shortened V by 4 bases and J by 5 bases, and 16 bases separated the two germline ends. The CDR3 length is 15 residues. The germline gives CDR1 SGDLS, CDR2 YYNGEE. CDR3 residues: CASSHRGIRDNEQFF. For the CDR3, the DNA is TGTGCCAGCAGCCACCGCGGGATTAGGGACAATGAGCAGTTCTTC.

This chain uses TRBV28 with TRBJ1-5, with 7 bases fitting TRBD1. Germline trimming cut 6 bases from V and 3 bases from J; bases unmatched to any gene: 8. This CDR3 is built from 15 residues. Germline V gene data show CDR1 as MDHEN and CDR2 as SYDVKM. The CDR3 nucleotides are TGTGCCAGCAGCTCCGGACAGGACGCCAATCAGCCCCAGCATTTT. Amino acid sequence: CASSSGQDANQPQHF.

The rearrangement links TRBV4-2 to TRBJ2-3; TRBD2 matches 8 bases. The CDR3 is 16 amino acids. Germline V gene data show CDR1 as LGHNA and CDR2 as YNFKEQ. V lost 3 bases, J lost 6 bases, and 11 bases stayed unmatched. CDR3 sequence: CASSQHWGGGPDTQYF. The CDR3 bases are TGTGCCAGCAGCCAGCATTGGGGCGGGGGGCCGGATACGCAGTATTTT.

The V and J genes are TRBV5-1 and TRBJ2-5; D possibly corresponds to TRBD1 (5 bases). Trimming took off 0 bases at V and 1 base at J, with 10 bases between the two ends. CDR1 SGHRS and CDR2 YFSETQ come from the germline V gene. The CDR3 length is 15 residues. This CDR3 is CASSLDRKPQETQYF. CDR3 nucleotides: TGCGCCAGCAGCTTGGACAGGAAACCCCAAGAGACCCAGTACTTC.

The chain is built from TRBV14 and TRBJ2-7, with TRBD1 as a possible D gene (6 bases). The CDR3 runs to 13 residues. Germline assignment: CDR1 SGHDN and CDR2 FVKESK. V was trimmed by 3 bases and J by 5 bases, leaving 11 bases between them. Written as DNA, the CDR3 is TGTGCCAGCAGCCAGATCACAGGGAACGAGCAGTACTTC. Its translation is CASSQITGNEQYF.

The gene calls are TRBV4-1 and TRBJ2-2; 9 bases map to TRBD2. Germline CDR1 and CDR2: MGHRA and YSYEKL. V gave up 0 bases and J gave up 0 bases; unmatched junction bases: 14. CDR3 length equals 21 residues. For the CDR3, the DNA is TGCGCCAGCAGCCAAGATCCAACGGGGGGCGGGAGGGCTCCGAACACCGGGGAGCTGTTTTTT. It translates to CASSQDPTGGGRAPNTGELFF.

The V and J genes are TRBV10-3 and TRBJ2-7; 12 bases align to TRBD2. Germline V lookup: CDR1 ENHRY, CDR2 SYGVKD. The CDR3 consists of 15 residues. The ends lost 3 bases at V and 4 bases at J; junction bases unmatched: 4. This CDR3 is CAISDVTSGSYEQYF. The CDR3 DNA reads as TGTGCCATCAGTGATGTGACTAGCGGGAGTTACGAGCAGTACTTC.

This chain joins TRBV21-1 and TRBJ2-1; TRBD2, the table's D call, lacks a check against the DNA. TRBV21-1 is marked as a pseudogene. The CDR3 length is 14 residues. CDR3 DNA sequence: TGTGCCAGCTTTACTAGCGGCTCCTACAATGAGCAGTTCTTC. Translated, it gives CASFTSGSYNEQFF.

This chain connects TRBV7-9 to TRBJ2-1, with 10 nucleotides matching TRBD1. Germline CDR1 is SEHNR and CDR2 is FQNEAQ (reference sequence). The CDR3 contains 16 residues. V lost 3 bases, J lost 5 bases, and 7 bases stayed unmatched. This chain's CDR3 is CASSFESGQGNNEQFF. The CDR3 DNA reads as TGTGCCAGCAGCTTTGAGTCGGGACAGGGGAACAATGAGCAGTTCTTC.

CDR3 loop: CAWSGPGQGAGGTDTQYF. The CDR3 coding sequence is TGTGCCTGGAGCGGACCGGGACAGGGGGCGGGGGGCACAGATACGCAGTATTTT. The J gene is TRBJ2-3, the V gene TRBV30; 12 nucleotides match TRBD1. J was trimmed by 1 base and V by 3 bases; bases with no gene match: 11. The CDR3 has 18 residues. From germline, CDR1 is GTSNPN and CDR2 SVGIG (reference sequence).

The gene calls are TRBV11-2 and TRBJ2-4; tentative D call: TRBD1 (6 bases). Trimming left V 4 bases short and J 0 bases short, with 19 bases between. The CDR3 is made up of 18 amino acids. Looked up from germline, CDR1 is SGHAT and CDR2 is FQNNGV. CDR3 in DNA: TGTGCCAGCAGCTCCGGGTATGACAGGCCGCTAGCCAAAAACATTCAGTACTTC. Amino acid sequence: CASSSGYDRPLAKNIQYF.

This clone was counted between two and nine times. The chain has TRBV28 and TRBJ2-7, with 7 bases identical to TRBD1. CDR1 MDHEN and CDR2 SYDVKM come from the germline V gene. The trim removed 4 bases at V and 2 bases at J, leaving 8 bases unmatched. This CDR3 region has 15 residues. The CDR3 DNA sequence: TGTGCCAGCAGTTCCCGGGACAGTTATCCCTACGAGCAGTACTTC. This translates into CASSSRDSYPYEQYF.